These T cell receptor beta chains were read from a single sample in a study of blood T cell repertoires in COVID-19. Repertoires were generated with immunoSEQ multiplex PCR, while TCRdb's copy carries only in-frame clones and drops some. The sample consists of approximately 97,000 clones, 84% of them appearing once. The sequenced sample was peripheral blood. Receptors originate from a man aged 40-55 years with active or convalescent COVID-19. The CDR3 runs from the conserved cysteine through the conserved F or W. The D gene is left open where the match is weak. A clone size is listed for some rows: how often the clone was seen (once, few, many), or a class if it is expanded.

v_gene	d_gene	j_gene	abundance	CDR3nt	CDR3aa
TRBV24-1	.	TRBJ1-5	.	TGTGCCACCTCCGACGGGAACAATCAGCCCCAGCATTTT	CATSDGNNQPQHF
TRBV2	TRBD2	TRBJ2-5	.	TGTGCCAGCGGGGGACTACGACAAGAGACCCAGTACTTC	CASGGLRQETQYF
TRBV9	TRBD1	TRBJ1-3	.	TGTGCCAGCAGCGTAGAGGAGACAGGGTTTAACACCATATATTTT	CASSVEETGFNTIYF
TRBV7-3	TRBD1	TRBJ1-2	.	TGTGCCAGCAGCTCGAACCCGGGACAGGGAGGTGGCTACACCTTC	CASSSNPGQGGGYTF
TRBV21-1	.	TRBJ2-1	.	TGTGCCAGCAGCAAAAGGTCGACTAGCGGGGCCAATGAGCAGTTCTTC	CASSKRSTSGANEQFF
TRBV7-9	TRBD1	TRBJ2-3	.	TGTGCCAGTACTACCCCGGGACAGGGGATGTATACGCAGTATTTT	CASTTPGQGMYTQYF
TRBV10-3	.	TRBJ2-3	.	TGTGCCATCAAAGCTAGCACAGATACGCAGTATTTT	CAIKASTDTQYF
TRBV3-1/TRBV3-2	.	TRBJ1-1	few	TGTGCCAGCAGCCCAGGATCGGACATGAACACTGAAGCTTTCTTT	CASSPGSDMNTEAFF
TRBV5-1	.	TRBJ1-4	.	TGCGCCAGCAGGCGGGGGGAGACTAATGAAAAACTGTTTTTT	CASRRGETNEKLFF
TRBV7-2	TRBD2	TRBJ2-2	.	TGTGCCAGCAGCCCTAGCGGGGGGGGCACCGGGGAGCTGTTTTTT	CASSPSGGGTGELFF
TRBV5-1	TRBD1	TRBJ1-1	once	TGCGCCAGCAGCACAACAGGGGATCGGAACACTGAAGCTTTCTTT	CASSTTGDRNTEAFF
TRBV3-1/TRBV3-2	.	TRBJ1-2	.	TGTGCCAGCAGCCAAAGTTCCGGGTTCTATGGCTACACCTTC	CASSQSSGFYGYTF
TRBV5-4	TRBD2	TRBJ2-5	.	TGTGCCAGCAGCTTAGGTGCCGGGGGGGCCCAAGAGACCCAGTACTTC	CASSLGAGGAQETQYF
TRBV11-2	.	TRBJ2-5	.	TGTGCCAGCAGCTCTCCCGGCAGGTTCGAGACCCAGTACTTC	CASSSPGRFETQYF
TRBV6-6	.	TRBJ2-7	.	TGTGCCAGCAGTTACTCAGGGGGTGCCGAGCAGTACTTC	CASSYSGGAEQYF
TRBV7-9	.	TRBJ1-4	.	TGTGCCAGCACCCCTGGGCCCGGAGAAAAACTGTTTTTT	CASTPGPGEKLFF
TRBV6-5	.	TRBJ1-5	.	TGTGCCAGCAGTTACTCGAAAGGGGATCAGCCCCAGCATTTT	CASSYSKGDQPQHF
TRBV6-5	TRBD1	TRBJ1-1	once	TGTGCCAGCACCGTGGGACAGGGCACTGAAGCTTTCTTT	CASTVGQGTEAFF
TRBV5-1	TRBD1	TRBJ1-5	.	TGCGCCAGCAGCCCGGGACAGGGCCCAAATCAGCCCCAGCATTTT	CASSPGQGPNQPQHF
TRBV6-5	TRBD2	TRBJ2-1	.	TGTGCCAGCAGAGCCTTCGCGGGGGGGTACAATGAGCAGTTCTTC	CASRAFAGGYNEQFF
TRBV2	.	TRBJ2-1	once	TGTGCCAGCAGGCAGGAGGGAATATACAATGAGCAGTTCTTC	CASRQEGIYNEQFF
TRBV19	TRBD2	TRBJ2-3	many	TGTGCCAGTAGCCCAGGACTAGCGGGCACAGATACGCAGTATTTT	CASSPGLAGTDTQYF
TRBV10-2	TRBD1	TRBJ1-1	.	TGCGCCAGCACCGCGACAGGGCTGGGAACCATGAACACTGAAGCTTTCTTT	CASTATGLGTMNTEAFF
TRBV5-4	.	TRBJ2-7	.	TGTGCCAGCAGCTTATACGGGGGACTCTACGAGCAGTACTTC	CASSLYGGLYEQYF
TRBV2	.	TRBJ2-3	.	TGTGCCAGCAGTGAAGTAGGGTGGGGCCCCGGGACAGATACGCAGTATTTT	CASSEVGWGPGTDTQYF
TRBV7-9	.	TRBJ2-5	.	TGTGCCAGCAGTTCCCGGGATCATGGGTACCAAGAGACCCAGTACTTC	CASSSRDHGYQETQYF
TRBV3-1/TRBV3-2	.	TRBJ2-7	.	TGTGCCAGCAGCCAAGATCAGGGGCGCTACGAGCAGTACTTC	CASSQDQGRYEQYF
TRBV30	.	TRBJ2-5	.	TGTGCCTGGAAGGGTTGGGAGGCCCAGAGCCGCGAAGAGACCCAGTACTTC	CAWKGWEAQSREETQYF
TRBV7-3	.	TRBJ2-4	.	TGTGCCAGCAGCGAGGGGGGGCCCGAAAACATTCAGTACTTC	CASSEGGPENIQYF
TRBV11-2	.	TRBJ2-5	many	TGTGCCAGCAGCTTAGGACTAAAAGAGACCCAGTACTTC	CASSLGLKETQYF
TRBV9	.	TRBJ1-3	.	TGTGCCAGCAGCGCCAACAGGGACATAGGAAACACCATATATTTT	CASSANRDIGNTIYF